A selection of T cell receptor beta chains follows, all from one sample in a study of T cell changes during pregnancy in multiple sclerosis. Sequenced by immunoSEQ multiplex PCR; TCRdb stores in-frame clones only, minus some. The sample has about 28,000 clones; over 80% are singletons. Sequences were derived from CD8+ T cells from peripheral blood mononuclear cells, sampled before pregnancy. The receptors stem from a female donor with multiple sclerosis, enrolled in a pregnancy study. Each CDR3 is given with its conserved first and last residue. D genes are given only for firm matches. Clone size is stated in some rows and not others, as once, few, many or a class when expanded.

cdr3_aa cdr3_nt v_call d_call clone_size j_call
CASSQDRGLGGAEAFF TGCGCCAGCAGCCAAGATAGGGGCCTGGGGGGGGCTGAAGCTTTCTTT TRBV4-3 . . TRBJ1-1
CASSSGTGGHGYTF TGTGCCAGCAGCTCGGGGACAGGGGGCCATGGCTACACCTTC TRBV5-6 TRBD1 few TRBJ1-2
CASSQEEGAGANVLTF TGTGCCAGCAGCCAAGAAGAGGGAGCTGGGGCCAACGTCCTGACTTTC TRBV4-2 . medium-sized TRBJ2-6
CASSERAGDTGELFF TGTGCCAGCAGTGAACGAGCAGGGGACACCGGGGAGCTGTTTTTT TRBV6-4 . many TRBJ2-2
CASSLKPQDTGELFF TGTGCCAGCAGCTTGAAGCCTCAGGACACCGGGGAGCTGTTTTTT TRBV13 . once TRBJ2-2
CASIESSGGQNTEAFF TGTGCCAGCATCGAATCCTCAGGGGGACAGAACACTGAAGCTTTCTTT TRBV13 TRBD1 . TRBJ1-1
CSVTGTSGTYEQYF TGCAGCGTGACCGGGACTAGCGGGACCTACGAGCAGTACTTC TRBV29-1 TRBD2 once TRBJ2-7
CASSQDASGSYNEQFF TGCGCCAGCAGCCAAGATGCTAGCGGGAGTTACAATGAGCAGTTCTTC TRBV4-3 TRBD2 . TRBJ2-1
CAWTNRDSFNQPQHF TGTGCCTGGACCAACCGGGACAGCTTCAATCAGCCCCAGCATTTT TRBV30 TRBD1 . TRBJ1-5
CASSRGASGANVLTF TGTGCCAGCAGCCGCGGGGCTTCGGGGGCCAACGTCCTGACTTTC TRBV6-5 . . TRBJ2-6
CASSVGQTNTGELFF TGTGCCAGCAGTGTAGGACAGACGAACACCGGGGAGCTGTTTTTT TRBV2 . . TRBJ2-2
CASSQYDGPGYEQYF TGTGCCAGCAGCCAATATGATGGCCCAGGGTACGAGCAGTACTTC TRBV7-9 . . TRBJ2-7
CASRDRDFDGYTF TGTGCCAGCCGGGACAGGGATTTTGATGGCTACACCTTC TRBV19 TRBD1 . TRBJ1-2
CASSSRGSSILGSYTGELFF TGTGCCAGCAGCTCGAGGGGGTCCTCCATTCTAGGATCTTACACCGGGGAGCTGTTTTTT TRBV7-6 . once TRBJ2-2
CSVTGGDFLNTEAFF TGCAGCGTAACGGGGGGGGATTTTCTTAACACTGAAGCTTTCTTT TRBV29-1 . . TRBJ1-1
CASWDRTSPTNEKLFF TGTGCCAGTTGGGACAGAACTTCGCCAACTAATGAAAAACTGTTTTTT TRBV19 TRBD1 . TRBJ1-4
CASSFGTGGNYGYTF TGCGCCAGCAGCTTCGGTACAGGGGGCAACTATGGCTACACCTTC TRBV5-1 TRBD1 . TRBJ1-2
CASSATGAPSQSEAFF TGTGCCAGCAGCGCGACAGGGGCGCCATCACAATCTGAAGCTTTCTTT TRBV27 TRBD1 . TRBJ1-1
CASSQADRGDQPQHF TGCGCCAGCAGCCAAGCGGACAGGGGAGATCAGCCCCAGCATTTT TRBV4-1 TRBD1 . TRBJ1-5
CASSRSRRILPYNEQFF TGTGCCAGCTCACGGTCTAGGAGGATCCTCCCGTACAATGAGCAGTTCTTC TRBV18 . . TRBJ2-1
CASSQRGQGAYNEQFF TGTGCCAGCAGTCAACGGGGACAGGGTGCCTACAATGAGCAGTTCTTC TRBV25-1 TRBD1 . TRBJ2-1
CASSQDFPYEQYF TGCGCCAGCAGCCAAGATTTCCCCTACGAGCAGTACTTC TRBV4-3 . . TRBJ2-7
CATSSSGTGSQETQYF TGTGCCACCAGCAGCTCCGGGACAGGCTCTCAAGAGACCCAGTACTTC TRBV15 TRBD1 . TRBJ2-5
CASSQDPGTYEQYF TGCGCTAGCAGCCAAGACCCGGGGACCTACGAGCAGTACTTC TRBV4-3 . . TRBJ2-7
CASSQRLAGEAKNIQYF TGTGCCAGCAGCCAGCGACTAGCGGGGGAAGCCAAAAACATTCAGTACTTC TRBV7-9 TRBD2 . TRBJ2-4
CASSLAGVEAFF TGTGCCAGCAGCTTAGCCGGGGTTGAAGCTTTCTTT TRBV7-2 . . TRBJ1-1
CASSVRDNSMNTEAFF TGTGCCAGTAGTGTCCGGGACAACTCGATGAACACTGAAGCTTTCTTT TRBV19 . . TRBJ1-1
CASSLRGIAGDADTQYF TGTGCCAGCAGCTTGAGGGGAATAGCGGGAGACGCAGATACGCAGTATTTT TRBV5-4 TRBD2 . TRBJ2-3
CAWSAPGGGTDTQYF TGTGCCTGGAGTGCCCCCGGGGGAGGGACAGATACGCAGTATTTT TRBV30 TRBD2 once TRBJ2-3
CASSYGTGGNTGELFF TGTGCCAGCAGTTACGGGACAGGGGGCAACACCGGGGAGCTGTTTTTT TRBV6-5 TRBD1 . TRBJ2-2
CASSFGQGGNTEAFF TGTGCCAGCAGCTTCGGACAGGGAGGGAACACTGAAGCTTTCTTT TRBV7-6 TRBD1 . TRBJ1-1
CASSLDPGVAYNEQFF TGTGCCAGCAGCTTAGATCCGGGAGTCGCCTACAATGAGCAGTTCTTC TRBV7-8 . . TRBJ2-1